This entry describes one T cell receptor beta chain. Its antigen is not identified. The sample belongs to a study of T-cell memory formation after mild COVID-19. From the 5' RACE reads, TCRdb called clonotypes with MiXCR, one entry per CDR3 protein. The sample lists 500,000 to 650,000 distinct CDR3 sequences, 20% to 25% occurring once. Broader study findings: Some responding clones appeared in pre-infection memory, suggesting cross-reactive memory joined. Clones shrinking from day 15 to 85 showed even CD4/CD8 mixes; later expanders tilted CD4+.

The V end was cut by 5 bases, the J end by 1 base, with 10 bases between. The CDR3 spans 14 residues. Germline V gene sequence: CDR1 SGHTA, CDR2 FQGNSA. The chain recombines TRBV7-2 with TRBJ2-3; the D is unclear. The receptor was derived from an adult woman who had mild COVID-19 (a few samples of this study predate the infection). Cell type and time point are not known. The sample taken for sequencing was PBMCs or a T cell subset sorted from them (not recorded which). In DNA form, the CDR3 reads TGTGCCAGCAGCCCACTTAGGGGCACAGATACGCAGTATTTT. This sequence encodes CASSPLRGTDTQYF.